This T cell receptor (beta chain) was documented in a study of tumor-infiltrating lymphocytes in oesophageal squamous cell carcinoma. This clonotype was recorded many times. Per germline, CDR1 SGHAT and CDR2 FQNNGV. Deletions cut 5 bases from V and 4 bases from J, with 21 bases between. The CDR3 runs 17 residues. MiXCR, run by TCRdb on the PCR reads, gives a single entry per CDR3 protein. The sample shows roughly 16,000 distinct CDR3 sequences, around 45% of them seen only once. The clonotype originates from a female donor with esophageal squamous cell carcinoma. The sequenced sample was normal esophageal tissue next to the tumor. The chain couples TRBV11-2 to TRBJ2-1; D not certain. CDR3 sequence (DNA): TGTGCCAGCAGCCGCCTTTTTACTCTTGACACTTACAATGAGCAGTTCTTC. Its translation is CASSRLFTLDTYNEQFF.